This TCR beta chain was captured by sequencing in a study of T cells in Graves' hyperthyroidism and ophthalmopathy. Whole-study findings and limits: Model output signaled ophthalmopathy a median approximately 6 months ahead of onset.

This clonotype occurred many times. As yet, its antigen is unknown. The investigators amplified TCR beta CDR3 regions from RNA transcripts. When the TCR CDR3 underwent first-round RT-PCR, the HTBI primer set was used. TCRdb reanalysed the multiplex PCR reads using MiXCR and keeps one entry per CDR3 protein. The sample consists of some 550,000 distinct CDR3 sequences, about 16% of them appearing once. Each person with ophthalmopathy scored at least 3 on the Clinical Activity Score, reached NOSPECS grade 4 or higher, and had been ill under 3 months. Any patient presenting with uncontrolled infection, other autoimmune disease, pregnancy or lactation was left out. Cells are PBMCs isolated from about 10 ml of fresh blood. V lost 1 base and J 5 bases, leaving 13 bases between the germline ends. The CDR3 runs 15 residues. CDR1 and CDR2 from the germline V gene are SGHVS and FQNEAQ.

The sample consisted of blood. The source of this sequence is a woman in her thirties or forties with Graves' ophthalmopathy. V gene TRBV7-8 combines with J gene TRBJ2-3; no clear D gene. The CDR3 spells CASSLDVSTGDTQYF. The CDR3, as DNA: TGTGCCAGCAGCTTAGATGTCTCCACCGGAGATACGCAGTATTTT.